The next 10 T cell receptor beta chains were all read from a single sample in a study of blood T cell repertoires in COVID-19 (dated by TCRdb to the early 2020s). The protocol used for the library was the immunoSEQ multiplex PCR assay. TCRdb mirrors the immuneACCESS table, restricted to in-frame sequences. Some clones are absent from its copies; in checked studies, under half trace to an unresolved V gene, and the reason for the others is unknown. The sample includes about 230,000 clones, with nearly 90% observed a single time. The ten top clones hold around 12% of the sample. The sequenced sample was peripheral blood. These receptors were collected from a woman under 30 who had recovered from COVID-19.

In its sample, this clone was seen once. J is TRBJ2-1 and V is TRBV7-2, with 11 bases identical to TRBD2. Germline V gene sequence: CDR1 SGHTA, CDR2 FQGNSA. There are 15 residues in the CDR3. Unmatched junction bases numbered 4, after V lost 0 bases and J lost 9 bases. The CDR3 DNA follows: TGTGCCAGCAGCTTAGCACTAGCGGGAGTGGGTGAGCAGTTCTTC. Translation: CASSLALAGVGEQFF.

The rearrangement uses TRBV6-5 and TRBJ2-7; D is undetermined. From germline, CDR1 is MNHEY and CDR2 SVGAGI. V dropped 2 bases and J dropped 7 bases, with 12 bases sitting between them. This CDR3 has 13 amino acids. This CDR3 reads CASSYGHQWEQYF. The CDR3 coding sequence is TGTGCCAGCAGTTACGGGCACCAGTGGGAGCAGTACTTC.

There are a few counts of this clone. The CDR3 DNA follows: TGTGCCAGCAGTCGACAGGAGTACTACGAGCAGTACTTC. Residues: CASSRQEYYEQYF. The rearrangement uses TRBV6-2 or TRBV6-3 and TRBJ2-7; D is possibly TRBD1 (6 bases). V was pared by 5 bases and J by 3 bases, with 11 bases between. The CDR3 loop spans 13 amino acids. Germline V gene sequence: CDR1 MNHEY, CDR2 SVGEGT.

The CDR3 bases are TGTGCCAGCAGCCAAGATCCTATGGCGGGAGTACTCTACAATGAGCAGTTCTTC. Amino acids: CASSQDPMAGVLYNEQFF. The chain recombines TRBV4-2 with TRBJ2-1, with 7 bases that match TRBD2. The CDR3 is 18 amino acids. V gave up 0 bases and J gave up 3 bases; unmatched junction bases: 11. Per the germline V gene, CDR1 is LGHNA and CDR2 is YNFKEQ.

CDR3 in DNA: TGTGCCAGTCCCCCCTCCGGGGTAGCGCAGTATTTT. Translation gives CASPPSGVAQYF. The chain has TRBV7-2 and TRBJ2-3, with D maybe TRBD2 (5 bases). V was shortened by 9 bases and J by 10 bases, with 17 bases between the two germline ends. Germline V CDR1 and CDR2: SGHTA, FQGNSA. CDR3 size: 12 residues.

This clone has only a few counts. This sequence joins TRBV20-1 and TRBJ2-5; perhaps TRBD2 as D (5 bases). V lost 3 bases, J lost 5 bases, and 16 bases lay in between. The CDR3 is 14 residues long. Germline loops: CDR1 DFQATT, CDR2 SNEGSKA (reference sequence). DNA of the CDR3: TGCAGTGCTAGTTCTAGCCTCCGGCCGGAGACCCAGTACTTC. Residues: CSASSSLRPETQYF.

The rearrangement joins TRBV10-2 to TRBJ2-2, with a weak D call TRBD1 (6 bases). The V gene lost 7 bases and the J gene lost 3 bases, with 12 bases spanning the gap. The germline CDR1 and CDR2 sequences are WSHSY and SAAADI. The CDR3 runs 14 residues. CDR3 sequence (DNA): TGCGCCAGCAAGGGGGAGTTGGACACCGGGGAGCTGTTTTTT. Protein sequence: CASKGELDTGELFF.

V gene TRBV7-2 combines with J gene TRBJ1-3, with a possible D match to TRBD1 (5 bases). Germline V lookup: CDR1 SGHTA, CDR2 FQGNSA. V lost 5 bases and J lost 4, with 12 bases in between. The CDR3 consists of 14 residues. DNA for the CDR3: TGTGCCAGCAGCCCCCGGACACTGGGAAACACCATATATTTT. Translation: CASSPRTLGNTIYF.

This clone came up once. The V gene is TRBV3-1 (or the pseudogene TRBV3-2), the J gene TRBJ1-1, with D tentatively TRBD1 (5 bases). Germline loops: CDR1 LGHDT, CDR2 YNNKEL (reference sequence). Trimming took off 0 bases at V and 4 bases at J, with 30 bases between the two ends. The CDR3 length is 21 residues. CDR3 nucleotides: TGTGCCAGCAGCCAAGATCACGCCCAGGGTTTGACGCTAGGAGGGGTCACTGAAGCTTTCTTT. Protein product: CASSQDHAQGLTLGGVTEAFF.

V is TRBV19 and J is TRBJ1-1; 8 bases match TRBD1. CDR3 length: 15 amino acids. Germline trimming cut 8 bases from V and 6 bases from J; bases unmatched to any gene: 14. CDR1 and CDR2 (germline): LNHDA, SQIVND (reference sequence). CDR3 protein: CASQGSAGTGSEAFF. As DNA, the CDR3 is TGTGCCAGTCAAGGATCGGCCGGGACAGGCTCTGAAGCTTTCTTT.